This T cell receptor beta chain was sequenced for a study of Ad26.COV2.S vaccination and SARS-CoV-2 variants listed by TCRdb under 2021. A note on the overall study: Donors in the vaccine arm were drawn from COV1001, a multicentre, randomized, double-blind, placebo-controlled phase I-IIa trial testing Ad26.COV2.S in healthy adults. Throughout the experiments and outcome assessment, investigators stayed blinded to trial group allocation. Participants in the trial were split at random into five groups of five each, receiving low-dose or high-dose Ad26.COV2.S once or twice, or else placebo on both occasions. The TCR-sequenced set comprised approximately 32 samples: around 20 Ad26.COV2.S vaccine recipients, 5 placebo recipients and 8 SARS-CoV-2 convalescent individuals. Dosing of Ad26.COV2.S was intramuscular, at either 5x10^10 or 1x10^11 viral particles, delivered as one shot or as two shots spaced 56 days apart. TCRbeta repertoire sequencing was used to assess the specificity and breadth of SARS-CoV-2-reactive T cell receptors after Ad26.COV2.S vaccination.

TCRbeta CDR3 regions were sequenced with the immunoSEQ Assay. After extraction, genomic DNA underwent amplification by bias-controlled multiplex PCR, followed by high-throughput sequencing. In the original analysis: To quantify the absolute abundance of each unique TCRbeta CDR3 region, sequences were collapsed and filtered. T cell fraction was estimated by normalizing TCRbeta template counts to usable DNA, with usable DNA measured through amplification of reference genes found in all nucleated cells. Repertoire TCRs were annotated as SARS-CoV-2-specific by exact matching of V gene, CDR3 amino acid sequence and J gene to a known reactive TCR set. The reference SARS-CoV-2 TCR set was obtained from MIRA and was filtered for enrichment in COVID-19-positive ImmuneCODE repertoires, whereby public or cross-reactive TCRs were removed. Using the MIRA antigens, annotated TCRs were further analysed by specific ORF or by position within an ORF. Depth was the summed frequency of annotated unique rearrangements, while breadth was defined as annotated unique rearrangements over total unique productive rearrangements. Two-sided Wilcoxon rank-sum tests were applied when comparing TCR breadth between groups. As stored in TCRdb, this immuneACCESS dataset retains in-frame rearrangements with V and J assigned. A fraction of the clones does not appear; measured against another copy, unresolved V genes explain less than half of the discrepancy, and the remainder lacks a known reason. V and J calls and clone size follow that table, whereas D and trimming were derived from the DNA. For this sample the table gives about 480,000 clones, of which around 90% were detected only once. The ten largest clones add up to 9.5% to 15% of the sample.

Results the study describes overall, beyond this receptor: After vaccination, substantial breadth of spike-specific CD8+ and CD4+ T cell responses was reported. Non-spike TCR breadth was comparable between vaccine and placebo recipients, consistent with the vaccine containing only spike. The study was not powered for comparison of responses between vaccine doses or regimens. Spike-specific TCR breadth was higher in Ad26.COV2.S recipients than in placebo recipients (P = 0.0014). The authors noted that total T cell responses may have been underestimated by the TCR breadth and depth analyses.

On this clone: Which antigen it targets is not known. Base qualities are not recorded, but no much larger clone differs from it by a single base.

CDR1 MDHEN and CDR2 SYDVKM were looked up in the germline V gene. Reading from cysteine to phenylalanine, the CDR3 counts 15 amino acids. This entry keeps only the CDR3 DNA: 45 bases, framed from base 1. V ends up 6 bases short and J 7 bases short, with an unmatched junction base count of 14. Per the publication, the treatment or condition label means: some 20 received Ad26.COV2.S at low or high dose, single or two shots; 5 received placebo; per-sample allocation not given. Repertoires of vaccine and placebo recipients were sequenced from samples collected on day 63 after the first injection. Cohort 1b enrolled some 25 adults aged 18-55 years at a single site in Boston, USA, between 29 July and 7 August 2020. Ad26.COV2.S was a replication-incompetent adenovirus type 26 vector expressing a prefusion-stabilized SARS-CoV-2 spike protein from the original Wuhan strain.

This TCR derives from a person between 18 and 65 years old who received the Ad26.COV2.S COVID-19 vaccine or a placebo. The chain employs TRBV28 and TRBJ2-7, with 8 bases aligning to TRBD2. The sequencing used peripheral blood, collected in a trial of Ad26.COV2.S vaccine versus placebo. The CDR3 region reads CASSGAGTSLWEQYF. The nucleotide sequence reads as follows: TGTGCCAGCAGCGGTGCCGGGACTAGTCTGTGGGAGCAGTACTTC.